The 29 T cell receptor beta chains given below trace back to one sample, sequenced in a study of response to subunit inactivated influenza vaccine. TCRdb fed the RT-PCR reads into MiXCR, producing one record per CDR3 protein. Seen here are around 790,000 distinct CDR3 sequences, approximately 21% observed once, and the top ten hold roughly 10%. Sequencing used PBMCs from blood, obtained around 5 days after vaccination. The receptors shown here come from a man aged 50 to 59 who received an inactivated influenza vaccine.

The table lists this clonotype with a few counts. The chain carries TRBV4-3 and TRBJ1-4; 11 bases are shared with TRBD1. This CDR3 contains 15 residues. CDR1 LGHNA and CDR2 YSLEER come from the germline V gene. J lost 6 bases, V lost 1 base, and 1 base had no gene match. CDR3 loop: CASSQADRGHEKLFF. For the CDR3, the DNA is TGCGCCAGCAGCCAAGCGGACAGGGGGCATGAAAAACTGTTTTTT.

The CDR3 here is CASSVWGGVQTQYF. CDR3 DNA sequence: TGTGCCAGCAGTGTTTGGGGTGGTGTTCAGACCCAGTACTTC. The chain combines TRBV2 with TRBJ2-5, with D unclear. CDR1 is SNHLY, CDR2 FYNNEI, per germline. The CDR3 consists of 14 residues. The V and J ends lost 4 bases and 6 bases respectively, with 15 bases between them.

This chain joins TRBV12-3 or TRBV12-4 and TRBJ1-5; D remains unclear. The length of the CDR3 is 14 residues. Trimming left V 6 bases short and J 6 bases short, with 15 bases between. The CDR3 is CASSPSLMVQPQHF. The CDR3, as DNA: TGTGCCAGCAGCCCCAGTCTGATGGTTCAGCCCCAGCATTTT.

V is TRBV5-1 and J is TRBJ2-3; 8 nucleotides align to TRBD2. CDR1 is SGHRS and CDR2 is YFSETQ in the germline V gene. V shed 1 base and J 4 bases; nucleotides not matched to a gene: 2. This CDR3 region has 14 residues. The CDR3 spells CASSLRLAPDTQYF. CDR3 nucleotides: TGCGCCAGCAGCTTGAGACTAGCGCCAGATACGCAGTATTTT.

This rearrangement joins TRBV10-3 to TRBJ2-2; D is unclear. CDR1 and CDR2 from the germline V gene are ENHRY and SYGVKD. The CDR3 is 15 residues long. V dropped 0 bases and J dropped 0 bases, with 5 bases sitting between them. CDR3 DNA sequence: TGTGCCATCAGTGAGTCGGACGCGAACACCGGGGAGCTGTTTTTT. It yields the protein CAISESDANTGELFF.

This clonotype has a handful of counts. The chain recombines TRBV5-1 with TRBJ2-1, with 14 bases that match TRBD2. The CDR3 totals 15 residues. Per the germline V gene, CDR1 is SGHRS and CDR2 is YFSETQ. The V gene end was trimmed by 4 bases and the J gene end by 8 bases; junction bases not matched to a gene: 5. The CDR3 DNA reads as TGCGCCAGCAGCGAACAGGGACTAGCGGGGGATGAGCAGTTCTTC. It yields the protein CASSEQGLAGDEQFF.

There are a few counts of this clonotype. The chain joins TRBV30 to TRBJ2-7; D is possibly TRBD2 (5 bases). The V and J ends lost 4 bases and 3 bases respectively, with 13 bases between them. The CDR3 is 13 amino acids. Germline lookup yields CDR1 GTSNPN and CDR2 SVGIG (reference sequence). The chain's CDR3 is CAWMQSGNYEQYF. The CDR3 DNA reads TGTGCCTGGATGCAGTCGGGGAACTACGAGCAGTACTTC.

This chain links TRBV4-3 with TRBJ2-7; 7 nucleotides align to TRBD1. The germline CDR1 and CDR2 sequences are LGHNA and YSLEER. V shed 4 bases and J 0 bases; nucleotides not matched to a gene: 6. This CDR3 comprises 15 residues. The DNA for the CDR3 is TGCGCCAGCAGCCGAGCTCAGGGGGACTCCTACGAGCAGTACTTC. Its translation: CASSRAQGDSYEQYF.

This clonotype was seen a handful of times. The V and J genes are TRBV4-3 and TRBJ1-4; D remains ambiguous. The CDR3 has 17 amino acids. Trimming took off 4 bases at V and 0 bases at J, with 15 bases between the two ends. The germline CDR1 and CDR2 sequences are LGHNA and YSLEER. The CDR3 loop is CASSLRLLSTTNEKLFF. The CDR3, as DNA: TGCGCCAGCAGCCTCAGGCTCCTTTCTACAACTAATGAAAAACTGTTTTTT.

This clonotype was seen more than once but under ten times. The V and J genes are TRBV27 and TRBJ2-3, with D perhaps TRBD2 (5 bases). CDR3 length equals 14 residues. Germline values: CDR1 MNHEY, CDR2 SMNVEV (reference sequence). V lost 1 base and J lost 3, with 8 bases in between. This chain's CDR3 is CASSLYRGTDTQYF. CDR3 nucleotides: TGTGCCAGCAGTTTATATCGGGGTACAGATACGCAGTATTTT.

A few counts support this clonotype. This sequence joins TRBV20-1 and TRBJ2-3; a possible D gene is TRBD1 (5 bases). This CDR3 is built from 15 residues. Trimming removed 1 base from V and 2 bases from J, with 13 bases in between. In germline, CDR1 is DFQATT, CDR2 SNEGSKA (reference sequence). CDR3 in DNA: TGCAGTGCTAGAGCCGACAGAGGAATCACAGATACGCAGTATTTT. It translates to CSARADRGITDTQYF.

CDR3 loop: CASSLTGDSRVGAFF. The CDR3 DNA sequence: TGTGCCAGCAGCTTAACAGGGGACAGCCGAGTTGGAGCTTTCTTT. The chain has TRBV7-3 and TRBJ1-1; the match to TRBD1 covers 7 bases. Per the germline V gene, CDR1 is SGHTA and CDR2 is FQGTGA. The length of the CDR3 is 15 residues. The ends lost 0 bases at V and 10 bases at J; junction bases unmatched: 11.

The sample holds a few counts of this clonotype. The chain recombines TRBV12-3 or TRBV12-4 with TRBJ2-7, with 8 bases that match TRBD2. This CDR3 has 14 residues. Losses at the gene ends were 6 bases for V and 0 bases for J; bases not matched to a gene: 4. CDR3 in DNA: TGTGCCAGCAGCGCGGGAGGACCCTCCTACGAGCAGTACTTC. Amino acids: CASSAGGPSYEQYF.

V gene TRBV4-2 combines with J gene TRBJ1-5, with D possibly TRBD1 on 6 matching bases. This CDR3 has 17 amino acids. Germline lookup yields CDR1 LGHNA and CDR2 YNFKEQ. The V end was cut by 3 bases, the J end by 4 bases, with 19 bases between. The CDR3 loop is CASSHAGEGEGNQPQHF. The CDR3 coding sequence is TGTGCCAGCAGCCACGCAGGGGAGGGAGAGGGGAATCAGCCCCAGCATTTT.

In its sample, this clonotype was seen a few times. J is TRBJ2-1 and V is TRBV7-2; 10 bases line up with TRBD1. This CDR3 is built from 16 residues. Germline values: CDR1 SGHTA, CDR2 FQGNSA. Unmatched junction bases numbered 9, after V lost 2 bases and J lost 8 bases. As DNA, the CDR3 is TGTGCCAGCAGCTTATCGATTTGGGACAGGGGCGATGAGCAGTTCTTC. Residues: CASSLSIWDRGDEQFF.

There are a few counts of this clonotype. This chain connects TRBV5-1 to TRBJ2-1, with 7 bases aligning to TRBD2. This CDR3 is built from 15 residues. The junction had 6 bases not matched to a gene; V was cut back by 1 base and J by 5 bases. Germline V gives CDR1 SGHRS, CDR2 YFSETQ. In DNA, the CDR3 is TGCGCCAGCAGCTTGAGCACTAGCGCCAACAATGAGCAGTTCTTC. This sequence encodes CASSLSTSANNEQFF.

This clonotype was detected many times. The CDR3 sequence: CASSLVHQPSYEQYF. The CDR3 DNA reads as TGTGCCAGCAGCTTAGTACACCAACCTTCCTACGAGCAGTACTTC. This chain links TRBV7-2 with TRBJ2-7; D unresolved. CDR3 length equals 15 residues. CDR1 is SGHTA and CDR2 is FQGNSA in the germline V gene. Trimming removed 1 base at V and 1 base at J, with 11 bases between.

A few counts support this clonotype. One junction end does not reproduce the germline sequence, and a read error may be involved. This chain connects TRBV7-7 to TRBJ2-5; TRBD1 matches at 8 bases. CDR1 SSHAT and CDR2 FNYEAQ come from the germline V gene (reference sequence). The CDR3 contains 14 residues. The CDR3 DNA follows: TGTGCTAGCAGCTTAGGACAGGGTCCAGAGACCCAGTACTTC. Amino acid sequence: CASSLGQGPETQYF.

This clonotype was counted many times. The J gene is TRBJ2-7, the V gene TRBV29-1, with TRBD1 matching over 9 bases. V was clipped by 7 bases and J by 6 bases; unmatched bases: 10. Germline CDR1 SQVTM, CDR2 ANQGSEA. The CDR3 consists of 13 residues. The CDR3 loop is CSAGGGQGSEQYF. CDR3 DNA sequence: TGCAGCGCCGGTGGGGGACAGGGCTCCGAGCAGTACTTC.

This clonotype turned up a few times. V is TRBV4-3 and J is TRBJ2-1, with no clear D. Germline loops: CDR1 LGHNA, CDR2 YSLEER. The CDR3 runs 13 residues. V lost 1 base and J lost 8, with 9 bases in between. The CDR3 nucleotides read TGCGCCAGCAGCCAAGTCATCCAGGATGAGCAGTTCTTC. Translated, it gives CASSQVIQDEQFF.

This rearrangement joins TRBV19 to TRBJ1-5; D is uncertain. In germline, CDR1 is LNHDA, CDR2 SQIVND (reference sequence). With 0 bases removed from V and 6 bases from J, the gap between germline ends came to 9 bases. The CDR3 sequence is 14 residues long. DNA of the CDR3: TGTGCCAGTAGTATAGAAGGAGGCTTTCAGCCCCAGCATTTT. Residues: CASSIEGGFQPQHF.

This clonotype appeared a few times. This chain connects TRBV6-1 to TRBJ2-1; 7 bases match TRBD2. CDR3 size: 16 residues. Germline V gives CDR1 MNHNS, CDR2 SASEGT. J gave up 7 bases and V 7 bases, and 16 bases lay outside the gene matches. The DNA of the CDR3 is TGTGCCAGCACGTCCGGGGGGTCCTTGAGCCTGAATGAGCAGTTCTTC. Translation: CASTSGGSLSLNEQFF.

This clonotype turned up a few times. This rearrangement joins TRBV20-1 to TRBJ2-3; 7 nucleotides agree with TRBD2. Germline CDR1 and CDR2: DFQATT and SNEGSKA (reference sequence). This CDR3 region has 13 residues. Here the CDR3 DNA reads TGCAGGGGGTATAGCGGGAGCACAGATACGCAGTATTTT. Its protein product is CRGYSGSTDTQYF.

The table lists this clonotype with a few counts. The chain is built from TRBV7-8 and TRBJ2-7; 13 bases are shared with TRBD2. This CDR3 has 15 residues. Germline V CDR1 and CDR2: SGHVS, FQNEAQ. J lost 4 bases, V lost 1 base, and 1 base had no gene match. CDR3 nucleotide sequence: TGTGCCAGCAGCTTAGAGACTAGCGGGAGGTACGAGCAGTACTTC. Its protein product is CASSLETSGRYEQYF.

This chain connects TRBV11-2 to TRBJ2-1, with a weak D call TRBD2 (6 bases). Germline lookup yields CDR1 SGHAT and CDR2 FQNNGV. The CDR3 is 15 residues long. Trimming shortened V by 8 bases and J by 0 bases, and 14 bases separated the two germline ends. CDR3 DNA: TGTGCCAGCCGCGCGGGGTGGAACTCCTACAATGAGCAGTTCTTC. Amino acid sequence: CASRAGWNSYNEQFF. Variable domain in full (rest from reference TRBV11-2 and TRBJ2-1): EAGVAQSPRYKIIEKRQSVAFWCNPISGHATLYWYQQILGQGPKLLIQFQNNGVVDDSQLPKDRFSAERLKGVDSTLKIQPAKLEDSAVYLCASRAGWNSYNEQFFGPGTRLTVL.

This chain uses TRBV25-1 with TRBJ2-7; possible D gene TRBD2, 5 bases. CDR3 length: 13 amino acids. Trimming cost V 4 bases and J 6 bases, with 13 bases left between them. Germline values: CDR1 MGHDK, CDR2 SYGVNS. The CDR3 sequence is CASSGLGESEQYF. CDR3 nucleotides: TGTGCCAGCAGTGGATTGGGAGAGAGCGAGCAGTACTTC.

The V and J genes are TRBV30 and TRBJ1-5; D is uncertain. The CDR3 has 13 residues. V lost 0 bases to trimming and J lost 7 bases, with 10 bases between them. CDR1 GTSNPN and CDR2 SVGIG come from the germline V gene (reference sequence). The CDR3 region is CAWSVEGKQPQHF. CDR3 bases: TGTGCCTGGAGTGTAGAAGGGAAGCAGCCCCAGCATTTT.

The chain couples TRBV28 to TRBJ2-1; possibly TRBD2 for D (6 bases). The V and J ends lost 5 bases and 2 bases respectively, with 13 bases between them. The CDR3 length is 15 residues. Germline V gene lookup returns CDR1 MDHEN and CDR2 SYDVKM. The CDR3: CASSPVGGAYNEQFF. In DNA form, the CDR3 reads TGTGCCAGCAGTCCTGTAGGCGGGGCCTACAATGAGCAGTTCTTC.

This clonotype was observed a handful of times. One junction end does not reproduce the germline sequence, and a read error may be involved. This chain connects TRBV12-3 or TRBV12-4 to TRBJ2-1; TRBD1 is a possible D gene (6 bases). CDR3 size: 18 residues. CDR3 DNA sequence: TGTACCAGCAGTTCCCAAGGGGGTTCCTCAACACGCAGCTATGAGCAGTTCTTC. It codes for CTSSSQGGSSTRSYEQFF.